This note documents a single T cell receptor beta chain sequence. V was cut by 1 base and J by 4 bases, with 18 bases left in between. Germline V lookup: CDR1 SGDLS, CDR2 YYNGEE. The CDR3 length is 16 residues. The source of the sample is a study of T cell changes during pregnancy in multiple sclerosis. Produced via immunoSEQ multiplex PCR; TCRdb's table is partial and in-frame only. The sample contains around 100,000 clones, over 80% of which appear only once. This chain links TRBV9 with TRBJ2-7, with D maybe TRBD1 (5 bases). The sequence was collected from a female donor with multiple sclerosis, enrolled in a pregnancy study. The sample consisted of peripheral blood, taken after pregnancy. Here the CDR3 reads CASSVQYVRVWYEQYF. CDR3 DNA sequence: TGTGCCAGCAGCGTACAATATGTCAGGGTCTGGTACGAGCAGTACTTC. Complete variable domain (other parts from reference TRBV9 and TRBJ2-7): DSGVTQTPKHLITATGQRVTLRCSPRSGDLSVYWYQQSLDQGLQFLIQYYNGEERAKGNILERFSAQQFPDLHSELNLSSLELGDSALYFCASSVQYVRVWYEQYFGPGTRLTVT.